The 20 T cell receptor beta chains below come from one sample, sequenced in a study of shared clonotypes between healthy human individuals. Measured with immunoSEQ multiplex PCR; TCRdb has only the in-frame clones, and not every one. The data show 550,000 to 800,000 clones, 90% seen once. The sequencing sample was made of memory CD8+ T cells from PBMCs. Stated subset: CD45RO+ cells pooled with CCR7-negative TemRA cells. These receptors all stem from a man younger than 35 in good health. Some clones in this sample may be carry-over from other donors' samples.

The chain carries TRBV5-1 and TRBJ2-5; D not resolved. Per germline, CDR1 SGHRS and CDR2 YFSETQ. The CDR3 loop spans 15 amino acids. V was cut by 3 bases and J by 3 bases, with 15 bases left in between. The CDR3 spells CASSSPVGFEETQYF. The DNA of the CDR3 is TGCGCCAGCAGCTCTCCCGTGGGATTCGAAGAGACCCAGTACTTC. The full variable domain, with the rest looked up from reference TRBV5-1 and TRBJ2-5, is KAGVTQTPRYLIKTRGQQVTLSCSPISGHRSVSWYQQTPGQGLQFLFEYFSETQRNKGNFPGRFSGRQFSNSRSEMNVSTLELGDSALYLCASSSPVGFEETQYFGPGTRLLVL.

The genes are TRBV7-9 and TRBJ2-1; D is ambiguous. V lost 0 bases, J lost 3 bases, and 9 bases lay in between. In germline, CDR1 is SEHNR, CDR2 FQNEAQ (reference sequence). This CDR3 has 15 amino acids. CDR3 DNA: TGTGCCAGCAGCTTAGCGGAACAGCTCTACAATGAGCAGTTCTTC. Encoded protein: CASSLAEQLYNEQFF.

CDR3 loop: CASSRDRGQPQHF. CDR3 coding DNA: TGTGCCAGCAGCCGGGACAGGGGTCAGCCCCAGCATTTT. V is TRBV7-8 and J is TRBJ1-5, with 10 bases that match TRBD1. With V trimmed by 5 bases and J by 6 bases, 1 base remained unmatched. Germline V lookup: CDR1 SGHVS, CDR2 FQNEAQ. The length of the CDR3 is 13 residues.

The chain links TRBV7-9 to TRBJ2-3; the D is unclear. Germline V gene sequence: CDR1 SEHNR, CDR2 FQNEAQ (reference sequence). This CDR3 is built from 13 residues. Deletions cut 5 bases from V and 4 bases from J, with 10 bases between. The CDR3 loop is CASSLDRSDTQYF. In nucleotides, the CDR3 is TGTGCCAGCAGCCTCGACCGGTCAGATACGCAGTATTTT.

The CDR3 is CASSLAGGRISDELFF. For the CDR3, the DNA is TGTGCCAGCAGCTTAGCGGGCGGGAGGATTTCCGATGAGCTGTTTTTT. The rearrangement uses TRBV7-9 and TRBJ2-2; TRBD2 aligns across 8 bases. The length of the CDR3 is 16 residues. Germline trimming cut 0 bases from V and 11 bases from J; bases unmatched to any gene: 11. Germline CDR1 and CDR2: SEHNR and FQNEAQ (reference sequence).

This clone was picked up many times. The chain is built from TRBV27 and TRBJ2-5, with 7 bases identical to TRBD2. With 5 bases clipped from V and 4 bases from J, the junction kept 4 bases outside the gene matches. The germline CDR1 and CDR2 sequences are MNHEY and SMNVEV (reference sequence). CDR3 length: 13 residues. The CDR3 sequence: CASSRTRLETQYF. CDR3 in DNA: TGTGCCAGCAGTAGGACTAGACTAGAGACCCAGTACTTC.

The genes are TRBV7-9 and TRBJ1-2, with a tentative D call TRBD1 (6 bases). CDR3 length: 16 residues. Germline CDR1 is SEHNR and CDR2 is FQNEAQ (reference sequence). V shed 3 bases and J shed 2 bases, with 16 bases lying between them. CDR3 loop: CASSFNTGWENYGYTF. Here the CDR3 DNA reads TGTGCCAGCAGCTTCAATACAGGGTGGGAAAACTATGGCTACACCTTC.

The rearrangement links TRBV7-8 to TRBJ2-1, with D possibly matching TRBD2 (6 bases). Trimming left V 3 bases short and J 0 bases short, with 12 bases between. CDR3 length equals 16 residues. The germline V gene has CDR1 SGHVS and CDR2 FQNEAQ. For the CDR3, the DNA is TGTGCCAGCAGCTTGCTAGCGTCGAGCTCCTACAATGAGCAGTTCTTC. It is translated as CASSLLASSSYNEQFF.

This chain uses TRBV28 with TRBJ1-4; TRBD1 is a possible D gene (6 bases). CDR3 length equals 15 residues. Germline loops: CDR1 MDHEN, CDR2 SYDVKM. Trimming stripped 6 bases from V and 5 bases from J, with 16 bases between. CDR3 sequence: CASSPIVGGNEKLFF. The CDR3 coding sequence is TGTGCCAGCAGCCCTATTGTAGGGGGGAATGAAAAACTGTTTTTT.

In DNA, the CDR3 is TGTGCCATCTCAGGAGGGGACCTTAGAAACAATGAGCAGTTCTTC. Amino acid sequence: CAISGGDLRNNEQFF. The V call is TRBV4-2, the J call TRBJ2-1; D possibly corresponds to TRBD2 (6 bases). From germline, CDR1 is LGHNA and CDR2 YNFKEQ. The V end was cut by 10 bases, the J end by 5 bases, with 21 bases between. The CDR3 totals 15 residues.

The chain couples TRBV10-3 to TRBJ2-3; D unresolved. V lost 4 bases and J lost 4, with 15 bases in between. The CDR3 runs to 15 residues. The germline CDR1 and CDR2 sequences are ENHRY and SYGVKD. The CDR3 DNA reads as TGTGCCATCAGTGCGGTAGAAATAAAGGCAGATACGCAGTATTTT. Protein sequence: CAISAVEIKADTQYF.

This rearrangement joins TRBV2 to TRBJ2-7; D remains ambiguous. The V end was cut by 1 base, the J end by 1 base, with 11 bases between. CDR1 SNHLY and CDR2 FYNNEI come from the germline V gene. This CDR3 has 15 residues. Here the CDR3 DNA reads TGTGCCAGCAGTGAAGTAGGAGATCCATCCTACGAGCAGTACTTC. Translating it yields CASSEVGDPSYEQYF.

The rearrangement links TRBV7-9 to TRBJ1-4; no definite D call. V lost 5 bases, J lost 8 bases, and 18 bases lay in between. The CDR3 extends over 15 amino acids. Germline V CDR1 and CDR2: SEHNR, FQNEAQ (reference sequence). CDR3 residues: CASSAVGTHGEKLFF. The CDR3 DNA is TGTGCCAGCAGCGCGGTGGGCACACACGGGGAAAAACTGTTTTTT. The full variable domain, its missing parts supplied by reference TRBV7-9 and TRBJ1-4, is DTGVSQNPRHKITKRGQNVTFRCDPISEHNRLYWYRQTLGQGPEFLTYFQNEAQLEKSRLLSDRFSAERPKGSFSTLEIQRTEQGDSAMYLCASSAVGTHGEKLFFGSGTQLSVL.

V gene TRBV6-5 combines with J gene TRBJ1-2; 8 bases are shared with TRBD1. V shed 6 bases, J shed 7 bases, and the junction held 7 bases outside the gene matches. CDR3 length: 13 residues. Germline values: CDR1 MNHEY, CDR2 SVGAGI. The CDR3 DNA sequence: TGTGCCAGCAGATTGACAGGGGTTAGTGGCTACACCTTC. Its protein product is CASRLTGVSGYTF.

This chain connects TRBV28 to TRBJ2-7, with D unclear. The CDR3 runs to 14 residues. V was clipped by 2 bases and J by 6 bases, with 14 bases between them. CDR1 is MDHEN, CDR2 SYDVKM, per germline. The CDR3 loop is CASSLRSILSEQYF. Written as DNA, the CDR3 is TGTGCCAGCAGTTTACGGTCCATTCTCTCCGAGCAGTACTTC.

For this clone: A junction boundary mismatches the germline segment, possibly from a read error. CDR3: CASSQDAGLGVGNNQQFF. The CDR3, as DNA: TGTGCCAGCAGCCAGGACGCCGGCCTCGGGGTGGGGAACAATCAGCAGTTCTTC. The V call is TRBV4-2, the J call TRBJ2-1; TRBD2 is a possible D gene (5 bases). From germline, CDR1 is LGHNA and CDR2 YNFKEQ. The CDR3 is made up of 18 amino acids.

The chain couples TRBV7-9 to TRBJ1-1; tentative D call: TRBD1 (6 bases). CDR3 length: 19 amino acids. The germline V gene has CDR1 SEHNR and CDR2 FQNEAQ (reference sequence). V lost 5 bases and J 3 bases, leaving 28 bases between the germline ends. Here the CDR3 DNA reads TGTGCCAGCAGCCCGCGGAACAGGGCGATCCCCCTTCCCTACACTGAAGCTTTCTTT. It yields the protein CASSPRNRAIPLPYTEAFF.

The chain combines TRBV5-1 with TRBJ1-2; TRBD1 is a possible D gene (5 bases). This CDR3 is 15 amino acids long. CDR1 and CDR2 (germline): SGHRS, YFSETQ. The V gene lost 4 bases and the J gene lost 1 base, with 14 bases spanning the gap. The CDR3 here is CASSVEVGVNYGYTF. CDR3 bases: TGCGCCAGCAGCGTGGAGGTGGGGGTTAACTATGGCTACACCTTC.

A note on this clone: One base away lies a much larger clone, so this may be a sequencing read error. In DNA, the CDR3 is TGTGCCAGCAGCCCCTCCTACGAGCAGTACTTC. It codes for CASSPSYEQYF. The chain is built from TRBV11-1 and TRBJ2-7; no clear D gene. The CDR3 has 11 amino acids. V lost 5 bases and J lost 0, with 2 bases in between. The V gene's germline CDR1 is SGHAT and CDR2 FQDESV (reference sequence).

The V gene is TRBV27, the J gene TRBJ2-3, with D hard to call. Trimming stripped 6 bases from V and 0 bases from J, with 19 bases between. Per germline, CDR1 MNHEY and CDR2 SMNVEV (reference sequence). CDR3 size: 17 residues. The CDR3 loop is CASSRPDVWASTDTQYF. DNA of the CDR3: TGTGCCAGCAGCCGGCCGGACGTGTGGGCTAGCACAGATACGCAGTATTTT.